These T cell receptor beta chains were read from a single sample in a study of cytomegalovirus exposure and HLA in healthy donors. Here immunoSEQ multiplex PCR was the method, and the copy in TCRdb shows in-frame clones only, minus some. In the table there are about 120,000 clones, 70% to 85% of which are singletons. The material sequenced was PBMCs. The receptors here all came from a man aged 18 to 35 in good health and CMV-seronegative. Each CDR3 is given with its conserved first and last residue. D genes are given only for firm matches. A row's size may be missing; if present it is once, few, many or a size class.

D gene: TRBD1
J gene: TRBJ1-5
V gene: TRBV9
clone size: NA
CDR3 protein: CASSVTGTANQPQHF

D gene: NA
J gene: NA
V gene: TRBV5-1
clone size: NA
CDR3 protein: CASSLGTASSYEQYF

D gene: NA
J gene: TRBJ1-3
V gene: TRBV10-3
clone size: NA
CDR3 protein: CALQGNPGNTIYF

D gene: NA
J gene: TRBJ2-1
V gene: TRBV21-1
clone size: once
CDR3 protein: CASSKKVGGCNEQFF

D gene: TRBD1
J gene: TRBJ1-2
V gene: TRBV9
clone size: NA
CDR3 protein: CASSTGTGGSYTF

D gene: TRBD1
J gene: TRBJ1-2
V gene: TRBV2
clone size: few
CDR3 protein: CASSVQGVPNYGYTF

D gene: NA
J gene: TRBJ1-5
V gene: TRBV7-2
clone size: NA
CDR3 protein: CASSLDGARNQPQHF

D gene: NA
J gene: TRBJ2-7
V gene: TRBV7-9
clone size: NA
CDR3 protein: CASSPPGYSYEQYF

D gene: TRBD1
J gene: TRBJ1-5
V gene: TRBV18
clone size: NA
CDR3 protein: CASSPRQGGQPQHF

D gene: TRBD2
J gene: TRBJ2-5
V gene: TRBV5-1
clone size: NA
CDR3 protein: CASSLEGSGVAETQYF

D gene: NA
J gene: TRBJ2-1
V gene: TRBV7-2
clone size: NA
CDR3 protein: CASSSLALGEQFF

D gene: TRBD1
J gene: TRBJ1-4
V gene: TRBV5-4
clone size: NA
CDR3 protein: CASSPGTDNEKLFF

D gene: TRBD1
J gene: TRBJ2-1
V gene: TRBV6-4
clone size: NA
CDR3 protein: CASSVTGVREQFF